The clone carrying this T cell receptor (beta chain) was counted only a few times. The germline V gene has CDR1 WSHSY and CDR2 SAAADI. This CDR3 contains 16 residues. Trimming cost V 1 base and J 4 bases, with 13 bases left between them. PCR employed 60 Vbeta and 13 Jbeta primers. The protocol was immunoSEQ multiplex PCR, while the TCRdb copy is restricted to in-frame clones and leaves out a portion. The profile shows about 190,000 clones, more than 80% of them singletons. This record comes from a study of cytomegalovirus exposure and HLA in healthy donors. This clonotype originated in a woman aged 45-60 years in good health and CMV-seropositive. The J gene is TRBJ1-4, the V gene TRBV10-2; D uncertain. Sequencing used PBMCs. The CDR3 coding sequence is TGCGCCAGCAGTGAGTACCCTCGGAGATATAATGAAAAACTGTTTTTT. Translation: CASSEYPRRYNEKLFF.